Shown below are 3 T cell receptor beta chains from a single sample sequenced in a study of blood T cells in healthy people across ages. Sample-barcoded 5' priming and a J-beta primer mix drove a second PCR of roughly 6 to 12 cycles. Each CDR3 protein is one row after TCRdb ran MiXCR on the 5' RACE reads. The repertoire holds over a million distinct CDR3 sequences, with 40% to 50% as singletons. Sequenced: blood. Receptors were obtained from a woman between 55 and 75 years old in good health.

V is TRBV7-8 and J is TRBJ2-1; D may correspond to TRBD1 or TRBD2 (5 bases each). Germline loops: CDR1 SGHVS, CDR2 FQNEAQ. The CDR3 is made up of 13 amino acids. Trimming took off 0 bases at V and 9 bases at J, with 9 bases between the two ends. DNA for the CDR3: TGTGCCAGCAGCTTAGCTGGGGGAAGTGAGCAGTTCTTC. Translated, it gives CASSLAGGSEQFF. The variable domain in full, completed from reference TRBV7-8 and TRBJ2-1, reads GAGVSQSPRYKVAKRGQDVALRCDPISGHVSLFWYQQALGQGPEFLTYFQNEAQLDKSGLPSDRFFAERPEGSVSTLKIQRTQQEDSAVYLCASSLAGGSEQFFGPGTRLTVL.

This clonotype was seen more than once but under ten times. The rearrangement joins TRBV11-2 to TRBJ2-6, with 7 bases that match TRBD1. The CDR3 spans 16 residues. J was trimmed by 0 bases and V by 3 bases; bases with no gene match: 2. Germline V lookup: CDR1 SGHAT, CDR2 FQNNGV. The CDR3 region is CASSLTGSSGANVLTF. Here the CDR3 DNA reads TGTGCCAGCAGCTTGACAGGGAGCTCTGGGGCCAACGTCCTGACTTTC.

The chain joins TRBV27 to TRBJ2-7; D not resolved. CDR1 is MNHEY and CDR2 is SMNVEV in the germline V gene (reference sequence). The CDR3 length is 14 residues. Trimming removed 0 bases from V and 1 base from J, with 7 bases in between. The CDR3 DNA reads as TGTGCCAGCAGTTTATCTCCCAGGTCCTACGAGCAGTACTTC. Translation: CASSLSPRSYEQYF.